This is a list of T cell receptor beta chains from one sample in a study of blood T cells in healthy people across ages. Each CDR3 protein is one row after TCRdb ran MiXCR on the 5' RACE reads. The table lists 800,000 to 1,000,000 distinct CDR3 sequences, 45% to 50% of them singletons. Sequencing was done on a sample of blood. The receptors here all came from a young man in good health. Each CDR3 is given with its conserved first and last residue. D genes are given only for firm matches. Only part of the rows carry a size: once, few, many, or a class if the clone is expanded.

v_call: TRBV28
clone_size: once
j_call: TRBJ2-7
d_call: NA
cdr3_aa: CASRDGTGTVSYEQYF
cdr3_nt: TGTGCCAGCAGGGATGGAACTGGGACCGTTTCCTACGAGCAGTACTTC

v_call: TRBV11-2
clone_size: few
j_call: TRBJ2-1
d_call: TRBD2
cdr3_aa: CASSSWTSGVEQFF
cdr3_nt: TGTGCCAGCAGCTCATGGACTAGCGGCGTCGAGCAGTTCTTC

v_call: TRBV27
clone_size: NA
j_call: TRBJ2-1
d_call: NA
cdr3_aa: CASSFDCRDPFKQFF
cdr3_nt: TGTGCCAGCAGTTTCGATTGCCGGGACCCCTTTAAGCAGTTCTTC

v_call: TRBV29-1
clone_size: few
j_call: TRBJ1-1
d_call: NA
cdr3_aa: CSVGRGPEAFF
cdr3_nt: TGCAGCGTTGGGCGGGGGCCCGAAGCTTTCTTT

v_call: TRBV27
clone_size: few
j_call: TRBJ1-6
d_call: TRBD1
cdr3_aa: CASSLSIGTGGGSPLHF
cdr3_nt: TGTGCCAGCAGTTTATCAATCGGGACAGGGGGCGGTTCACCCCTCCACTTT

v_call: TRBV3-1
clone_size: NA
j_call: TRBJ2-3
d_call: TRBD2
cdr3_aa: CASVQRGYTDTQYF
cdr3_nt: TGTGCCAGCGTACAGCGGGGCTACACAGATACGCAGTATTTT

v_call: TRBV12-3/TRBV12-4
clone_size: NA
j_call: TRBJ1-5
d_call: NA
cdr3_aa: CAGSPQGNQPQHF
cdr3_nt: TGTGCCGGCAGTCCGCAGGGCAATCAGCCCCAGCATTTT

v_call: TRBV7-8
clone_size: NA
j_call: TRBJ2-7
d_call: TRBD1
cdr3_aa: CASSTKTGDSEQYF
cdr3_nt: TGTGCCAGCAGCACCAAGACAGGGGACAGCGAGCAGTACTTC

v_call: TRBV20-1
clone_size: NA
j_call: TRBJ2-1
d_call: TRBD1
cdr3_aa: CSARDPGTGRYNEQFF
cdr3_nt: TGCAGTGCTAGAGATCCCGGGACAGGGCGCTACAATGAGCAGTTCTTC

v_call: TRBV28
clone_size: few
j_call: TRBJ2-3
d_call: NA
cdr3_aa: CASSPQRIVTDTQYF
cdr3_nt: TGTGCCAGCAGCCCCCAGCGGATTGTCACAGATACGCAGTATTTT

v_call: TRBV6-5
clone_size: NA
j_call: TRBJ2-7
d_call: NA
cdr3_aa: CASSPTNSYEQYF
cdr3_nt: TGTGCCAGCAGCCCCACAAACTCCTACGAGCAGTACTTC

v_call: TRBV5-1
clone_size: few
j_call: TRBJ1-1
d_call: NA
cdr3_aa: CASSLGLGGLQTTMNTEAFF
cdr3_nt: TGCGCCAGCAGCTTAGGATTGGGGGGATTACAGACAACCATGAACACTGAAGCTTTCTTT

v_call: TRBV4-3
clone_size: few
j_call: TRBJ2-1
d_call: NA
cdr3_aa: CASSQDSLKYNEQFF
cdr3_nt: TGCGCCAGCAGCCAAGACTCACTCAAATACAATGAGCAGTTCTTC

v_call: TRBV7-9
clone_size: few
j_call: TRBJ2-7
d_call: NA
cdr3_aa: CASSPRSRSYEQYF
cdr3_nt: TGTGCCAGCAGCCCTAGGTCCAGGTCCTACGAGCAGTACTTC

v_call: TRBV6-1
clone_size: once
j_call: TRBJ2-7
d_call: NA
cdr3_aa: CASSEEGGEDDEQYF
cdr3_nt: TGTGCCAGCAGTGAAGAAGGAGGGGAAGACGACGAGCAGTACTTC

v_call: TRBV18
clone_size: NA
j_call: TRBJ1-6
d_call: NA
cdr3_aa: CASSEASGDVSPLHF
cdr3_nt: TGTGCCAGCTCAGAAGCTTCGGGGGATGTTTCACCCCTCCACTTT

v_call: TRBV12-3/TRBV12-4
clone_size: NA
j_call: TRBJ2-5
d_call: NA
cdr3_aa: CASTPGLGETQYF
cdr3_nt: TGTGCCAGCACTCCCGGGCTGGGGGAGACCCAGTACTTC

v_call: TRBV14
clone_size: NA
j_call: TRBJ2-7
d_call: TRBD2
cdr3_aa: CASSQRKAGGYEQYF
cdr3_nt: TGTGCCAGCAGCCAAAGAAAGGCGGGAGGCTACGAGCAGTACTTC

v_call: TRBV12-3/TRBV12-4
clone_size: few
j_call: TRBJ2-5
d_call: TRBD1
cdr3_aa: CASSASGGGKTQYF
cdr3_nt: TGTGCCAGCAGTGCATCAGGGGGCGGGAAGACCCAGTACTTC

v_call: TRBV28
clone_size: many
j_call: TRBJ1-5
d_call: TRBD1
cdr3_aa: CASSLQGKGADQPQHF
cdr3_nt: TGTGCCAGCAGTCTCCAGGGCAAGGGGGCAGATCAGCCCCAGCATTTT

v_call: TRBV5-1
clone_size: NA
j_call: TRBJ2-3
d_call: NA
cdr3_aa: CASSLGAGEGDTQYF
cdr3_nt: TGCGCCAGCAGCTTGGGAGCAGGGGAGGGAGATACGCAGTATTTT

v_call: TRBV29-1
clone_size: NA
j_call: TRBJ2-6
d_call: TRBD2
cdr3_aa: CSVRAGGVSGANVLTF
cdr3_nt: TGCAGCGTTCGAGCGGGGGGTGTATCTGGGGCCAACGTCCTGACTTTC

v_call: TRBV20-1
clone_size: few
j_call: TRBJ2-5
d_call: NA
cdr3_aa: CSAWDWDQETQYF
cdr3_nt: TGCAGTGCTTGGGACTGGGACCAAGAGACCCAGTACTTC

v_call: TRBV27
clone_size: many
j_call: TRBJ2-7
d_call: NA
cdr3_aa: CASTLDGSSYEQYF
cdr3_nt: TGTGCCAGCACTCTGGACGGGAGCTCCTACGAGCAGTACTTC

v_call: TRBV4-3
clone_size: NA
j_call: TRBJ2-7
d_call: NA
cdr3_aa: CASSQDIVVAYEQYF
cdr3_nt: TGCGCCAGCAGCCAAGATATCGTCGTGGCCTACGAGCAGTACTTC

v_call: TRBV20-1
clone_size: NA
j_call: TRBJ1-2
d_call: NA
cdr3_aa: CSAYPTGIYGYTF
cdr3_nt: TGCAGTGCTTACCCTACAGGGATCTATGGCTACACCTTC

v_call: TRBV24-1
clone_size: NA
j_call: TRBJ2-3
d_call: TRBD2
cdr3_aa: CATSDSAISGESDTQYF
cdr3_nt: TGTGCCACCAGTGATTCCGCGATCAGCGGGGAGTCAGATACGCAGTATTTT

v_call: TRBV7-9
clone_size: NA
j_call: TRBJ2-5
d_call: NA
cdr3_aa: CASSLLSERETQYF
cdr3_nt: TGTGCCAGCAGCTTATTGTCAGAGCGGGAGACCCAGTACTTC

v_call: TRBV6-2/TRBV6-3
clone_size: NA
j_call: TRBJ2-1
d_call: NA
cdr3_aa: CASSHPRVPPYNEQFF
cdr3_nt: TGTGCCAGCAGCCATCCACGTGTACCGCCCTACAATGAGCAGTTCTTC

v_call: TRBV20-1
clone_size: NA
j_call: TRBJ2-7
d_call: TRBD1
cdr3_aa: CSARSLGQAPYEQYF
cdr3_nt: TGCAGTGCTAGGAGCTTGGGACAGGCACCTTACGAGCAGTACTTC

v_call: TRBV3-1
clone_size: NA
j_call: TRBJ1-5
d_call: NA
cdr3_aa: CASSQGFGNQPQHF
cdr3_nt: TGTGCCAGCAGCCAGGGTTTCGGCAATCAGCCCCAGCATTTT

v_call: TRBV27
clone_size: NA
j_call: TRBJ2-7
d_call: NA
cdr3_aa: CASSVRTGEAYEQYF
cdr3_nt: TGTGCCAGTTCGGTCCGTACAGGGGAGGCCTACGAGCAGTACTTC

v_call: TRBV6-2/TRBV6-3
clone_size: once
j_call: TRBJ2-7
d_call: TRBD1
cdr3_aa: CASSGRMDRSYEQYF
cdr3_nt: TGTGCCAGCAGCGGCCGTATGGACAGGTCCTACGAGCAGTACTTC

v_call: TRBV27
clone_size: NA
j_call: TRBJ2-2
d_call: NA
cdr3_aa: CASSYQGGDTGELFF
cdr3_nt: TGTGCCAGCAGTTATCAAGGCGGGGACACCGGGGAGCTGTTTTTT

v_call: TRBV2
clone_size: many
j_call: TRBJ1-6
d_call: TRBD1
cdr3_aa: CASSPQRGQLSPLHF
cdr3_nt: TGTGCCAGCAGTCCTCAGAGGGGACAGCTATCACCCCTCCACTTT

v_call: TRBV6-1
clone_size: once
j_call: TRBJ1-2
d_call: NA
cdr3_aa: CAGSEVLYGYTF
cdr3_nt: TGTGCCGGCAGTGAAGTGCTCTATGGCTACACCTTC

v_call: TRBV9
clone_size: NA
j_call: TRBJ2-1
d_call: TRBD2
cdr3_aa: CASSVSGEVNEQFF
cdr3_nt: TGTGCCAGCAGCGTTAGCGGGGAGGTAAATGAGCAGTTCTTC

v_call: TRBV27
clone_size: NA
j_call: TRBJ2-7
d_call: NA
cdr3_aa: CASSLSERASVYEQYF
cdr3_nt: TGTGCCAGCAGTTTATCGGAACGAGCGAGTGTGTACGAGCAGTACTTC

v_call: TRBV27
clone_size: NA
j_call: TRBJ1-4
d_call: NA
cdr3_aa: CASSFRAEWANEKLFF
cdr3_nt: TGTGCCAGCAGTTTCCGCGCAGAGTGGGCTAATGAAAAACTGTTTTTT

v_call: TRBV5-1
clone_size: many
j_call: TRBJ1-1
d_call: NA
cdr3_aa: CASSFGGEGTEAFF
cdr3_nt: TGCGCCAGCAGCTTCGGGGGCGAGGGCACTGAAGCTTTCTTT

v_call: TRBV4-3
clone_size: NA
j_call: TRBJ1-6
d_call: NA
cdr3_aa: CASSQEGSSYNSPLHF
cdr3_nt: TGCGCCAGCAGCCAAGAAGGGAGCTCCTATAATTCACCCCTCCACTTT

v_call: TRBV28
clone_size: NA
j_call: TRBJ2-7
d_call: NA
cdr3_aa: CTSSGAYEQYF
cdr3_nt: TGTACCAGCAGTGGAGCGTACGAGCAGTACTTC

v_call: TRBV29-1
clone_size: NA
j_call: TRBJ1-5
d_call: TRBD1
cdr3_aa: CSAQRGQGQPQHF
cdr3_nt: TGCAGTGCTCAGAGGGGGCAGGGTCAGCCCCAGCATTTT

v_call: TRBV5-1
clone_size: NA
j_call: TRBJ1-1
d_call: NA
cdr3_aa: CASSLEAGPDTEAFF
cdr3_nt: TGCGCCAGCAGCTTGGAGGCAGGACCCGATACTGAAGCTTTCTTT